The table lists the clone carrying this TCR beta chain with many counts. Antigen unknown. TCRdb independently ran MiXCR on the reads; one entry per CDR3 protein. The profile shows 830,000 or so distinct CDR3 sequences, around a third of them singletons. Trimming shortened V by 3 bases and J by 5 bases, and 7 bases separated the two germline ends. This CDR3 spans 12 amino acids. Germline loops: CDR1 SGHVS, CDR2 FQNEAQ. These data belong to a study of T cell repertoires in cytomegalovirus infection. Study details: TCR beta signatures that were public indicated CMV infection and matching HLA type. The study's findings and limits: Dominating the ex vivo response were TCR beta clonotypes that were CMV-specific and HLA-C-restricted. Accumulated public TCR beta family frequency recognized individuals carrying CMV together with the relevant HLA.

This sequence originates from a human donor in good health (CMV status not recorded). Some clones in this sample may be carry-over from other donors' samples. The sequenced sample was cultured CD8+ T cells from PBMCs, obtained from culture after CMV antigen stimulation. V gene TRBV7-8 combines with J gene TRBJ2-5; D is ambiguous. CDR3 nucleotide sequence: TGTGCCAGCAGCTTCAATGGGGAGACCCAGTACTTC. It specifies CASSFNGETQYF.